These T cell receptor beta chains were read from a single sample in a study of OX40 agonist ivuxolimab in advanced cancers. The protocol was immunoSEQ multiplex PCR, while the TCRdb copy is restricted to in-frame clones and leaves out a portion. This table has over 50,000 clones, roughly 85% appearing once. This specimen consisted of CD4+ or CD8+ T cells sorted from blood, obtained in a trial of the OX40 agonist ivuxolimab. The origin of the receptors is an adult with an advanced solid tumor such as melanoma, head and neck, liver or kidney cancer. The conserved cysteine and the conserved F or W are not part of the CDR3 here. Fields, in order: V gene, J gene, clone size, CDR3 protein. Clone size is shown for a subset of rows, as once, few, many or a class of expanded clone.

>TRBV2|TRBJ2-5|few
ASSEIPGQETQY
>TRBV5-1|TRBJ2-7|.
ASSLSAGGRNEQY
>TRBV2|TRBJ2-1|.
ASSESQGVAREQF
>TRBV6-5|TRBJ2-1|.
ASTDQGANEQF
>TRBV2|TRBJ1-5|.
ASSEDGNQPQH
>TRBV4-3|TRBJ2-5|.
ASSQETQETQY
>TRBV5-4|TRBJ2-7|.
ASSFWGLAGDEQY
>TRBV2|TRBJ2-7|.
ASRATLRQSSYEQY
>TRBV6-5|TRBJ1-2|.
ASSYTGDYGYT
>TRBV11-2|TRBJ2-3|.
ASSGLLSTSTDTQY
>TRBV23-1|TRBJ1-6|.
ASSRTLRDRNSPLH
>TRBV5-1|TRBJ2-3|.
ASSLAVTGDTQY
>TRBV11-1|TRBJ2-1|.
ASSLEGENNEQF
>TRBV6-1|TRBJ1-5|.
ASREVGVYQPQH
>TRBV6-1|TRBJ2-5|.
ASSEYYYQETQY
>TRBV28|TRBJ2-7|once
ASSRRAGFYEQY
>TRBV5-4|TRBJ2-7|.
ASSLDRETYEQY
>TRBV6-4|TRBJ1-4|.
ASSRSPAPNEKLF